A single sample gave rise to the 17 T cell receptor beta chains below, sequenced in a study of cytomegalovirus exposure and HLA in healthy donors (dated by TCRdb to 2016 to 2017). The method behind the library was the immunoSEQ multiplex PCR assay. A mixture of 60 forward primers for TCR Vbeta segments and 13 reverse primers for TCR Jbeta segments was used in the multiplex PCR. Not all clones reach the TCRdb copy of this immuneACCESS table, which keeps in-frame sequences only. Checked studies attribute under half of the gap to unresolved V genes and leave the rest unexplained. The sample's clone listing holds some 80,000 clones. The ten largest clones add up to about 1.1% of the sample. Specimen: PBMCs. The receptors shown here come from a woman under 40 in good health and CMV-seronegative.

The gene calls are TRBV27 and TRBJ2-1, with a possible D match to TRBD2 (6 bases). Between the trimmed V and J ends, which lost 7 bases and 5 bases, there was a span of 24 bases. The CDR3 contains 17 residues. Germline CDR1 MNHEY, CDR2 SMNVEV (reference sequence). CDR3 nucleotide sequence: TGTGCCAGCAACTCCGGTCCGGGACTGGGCCCCGACAATGAGCAGTTCTTC. Its translation is CASNSGPGLGPDNEQFF.

The chain is built from TRBV29-1 and TRBJ1-1; D possibly corresponds to TRBD1 (5 bases). The ends were cut back, 5 bases at V and 7 bases at J, with 20 bases in the middle. CDR3 size: 14 residues. Germline V gene sequence: CDR1 SQVTM, CDR2 ANQGSEA. The CDR3 loop reads CSVPHGRGSGEAFF. CDR3 bases: TGCAGCGTTCCACACGGACGGGGGTCTGGTGAAGCTTTCTTT.

The chain is built from TRBV6-6 and TRBJ2-2; D is perhaps TRBD1 (6 bases). Germline V gene sequence: CDR1 MNHNY, CDR2 SVGAGI (reference sequence). Trimming stripped 4 bases from V and 8 bases from J, with 17 bases between. CDR3 length: 15 residues. CDR3 DNA: TGTGCCAGCAGTTCCTCGGGGCAGGGGACGGGGGAGCTGTTTTTT. Protein: CASSSSGQGTGELFF.

V is TRBV5-5 and J is TRBJ2-2; D remains ambiguous. This CDR3 contains 16 residues. V shed 2 bases and J shed 5 bases, with 16 bases lying between them. Germline CDR1 and CDR2: SGHKS and YYEKEE (reference sequence). In DNA, the CDR3 is TGTGCCAGCAGCTTAGGAGCCGTGGCGCAAACCGGGGAGCTGTTTTTT. Amino acid sequence: CASSLGAVAQTGELFF.

The gene calls are TRBV29-1 and TRBJ1-5, with D perhaps matching TRBD1 (5 bases). This CDR3 spans 14 amino acids. From germline, CDR1 is SQVTM and CDR2 ANQGSEA. Trimming removed 4 bases at V and 2 bases at J, with 12 bases between. The CDR3 reads CSVVWGLGNQPQHF. The DNA of the CDR3 is TGCAGCGTTGTATGGGGACTTGGCAATCAGCCCCAGCATTTT.

The chain joins TRBV29-1 to TRBJ1-2, with unresolved D. Germline CDR1 SQVTM, CDR2 ANQGSEA. The CDR3 length is 13 residues. V was shortened by 4 bases and J by 6 bases, with 15 bases between the two germline ends. The CDR3 sequence: CSVVERRRNGYTF. As DNA, the CDR3 is TGCAGCGTTGTCGAGCGAAGACGCAATGGCTACACCTTC. Variable domain in full (rest from reference TRBV29-1 and TRBJ1-2): SAVISQKPSRDICQRGTSLTIQCQVDSQVTMMFWYRQQPGQSLTLIATANQGSEATYESGFVIDKFPISRPNLTFSTLTVSNMSPEDSSIYLCSVVERRRNGYTFGSGTRLTVV.

V is TRBV5-6 and J is TRBJ2-7, with D maybe TRBD1 (6 bases). Germline V gene data show CDR1 as SGHDT and CDR2 as YYEEEE. Trimming shortened V by 4 bases and J by 4 bases, and 12 bases separated the two germline ends. The CDR3 runs 13 residues. The CDR3 nucleotides read TGTGCCAGCAGCGGGGGCAGGGGTTACGAGCAGTACTTC. This translates into CASSGGRGYEQYF. The full variable domain, rest sourced from reference TRBV5-6 and TRBJ2-7, is DAGVTQSPTHLIKTRGQQVTLRCSPKSGHDTVSWYQQALGQGPQFIFQYYEEEERQRGNFPDRFSGHQFPNYSSELNVNALLLGDSALYLCASSGGRGYEQYFGPGTRLTVT.

The chain links TRBV19 to TRBJ2-2; a weak D match, TRBD2 (6 bases). This CDR3 contains 16 residues. The germline V and J ends were trimmed by 4 bases and 7 bases, with 19 bases remaining between them. Germline values: CDR1 LNHDA, CDR2 SQIVND (reference sequence). The CDR3 spells CASSTLATITGGELFF. For the CDR3, the DNA is TGTGCCAGTAGTACCCTAGCGACTATTACCGGCGGGGAGCTGTTTTTT. Complete variable domain (other parts from reference TRBV19 and TRBJ2-2): DGGITQSPKYLFRKEGQNVTLSCEQNLNHDAMYWYRQDPGQGLRLIYYSQIVNDFQKGDIAEGYSVSREKKESFPLTVTSAQKNPTAFYLCASSTLATITGGELFFGEGSRLTVL.

This chain connects TRBV28 to TRBJ1-4; TRBD1 is a possible D gene (6 bases). From germline, CDR1 is MDHEN and CDR2 SYDVKM. Trimming took off 8 bases at V and 4 bases at J, with 14 bases between the two ends. There are 14 residues in the CDR3. CDR3 coding DNA: TGTGCCAGCTCGGCGGGGGCGCTTAATGAAAAACTGTTTTTT. It is translated as CASSAGALNEKLFF.

The chain is built from TRBV4-1 and TRBJ1-1, with a tentative D call TRBD1 (5 bases). Germline V gene data show CDR1 as MGHRA and CDR2 as YSYEKL. The CDR3 length is 14 residues. V was shortened by 4 bases and J by 3 bases, with 12 bases between the two germline ends. The CDR3 spells CASSPTVADTEAFF. CDR3 bases: TGCGCCAGCAGCCCGACAGTCGCGGACACTGAAGCTTTCTTT.

This rearrangement joins TRBV2 to TRBJ2-7, with D possibly being TRBD2 (5 bases). Trimming took 7 bases from V and 3 from J, leaving 13 bases between them. The CDR3 extends over 13 amino acids. From germline, CDR1 is SNHLY and CDR2 FYNNEI. The CDR3 spells CASKASSDYEQYF. CDR3 sequence (DNA): TGTGCCAGCAAGGCTAGCAGCGACTACGAGCAGTACTTC.

The V call is TRBV6-5, the J call TRBJ1-6; D is unclear. Germline values: CDR1 MNHEY, CDR2 SVGAGI. With 6 bases removed from V and 0 bases from J, the gap between germline ends came to 6 bases. The CDR3 covers 14 residues. The CDR3 bases are TGTGCCAGCAGCTTTAGCTCCTATAATTCACCCCTCCACTTT. This sequence encodes CASSFSSYNSPLHF.

V and J are TRBV2 and TRBJ2-3; 7 bases map to TRBD1. Germline lookup yields CDR1 SNHLY and CDR2 FYNNEI. CDR3 length: 15 amino acids. J lost 1 base, V lost 5 bases, and 6 bases had no gene match. The CDR3 region has the DNA TGTGCCAGCAGTTCCCCCGACAGGGGCACAGATACGCAGTATTTT. Its protein is CASSSPDRGTDTQYF.

The V gene is TRBV5-1, the J gene TRBJ2-7; D perhaps matches TRBD2 (5 bases). The V gene's germline CDR1 is SGHRS and CDR2 YFSETQ. The length of the CDR3 is 14 residues. Trimming removed 0 bases from V and 0 bases from J, with 7 bases in between. The CDR3 spells CASSLAGFSYEQYF. CDR3 nucleotide sequence: TGCGCCAGCAGCTTGGCGGGGTTCTCCTACGAGCAGTACTTC.

The V call is TRBV5-1, the J call TRBJ2-1; TRBD2 matches 7 bases. The germline CDR1 and CDR2 sequences are SGHRS and YFSETQ. The CDR3 runs 15 residues. Germline trimming cut 1 base from V and 5 bases from J; bases unmatched to any gene: 6. CDR3 in DNA: TGCGCCAGCAGCTTGCCCCGGGACTATCACAATGAGCAGTTCTTC. Encoded protein: CASSLPRDYHNEQFF.

For the CDR3, the DNA is TGTGCCAGCTCATGGGGGACAGGCGACAATGAGCAGTTCTTC. Translating gives CASSWGTGDNEQFF. The V gene is TRBV18, the J gene TRBJ2-1; 8 nucleotides line up with TRBD1. The CDR3 contains 14 residues. The germline gives CDR1 KGHSH, CDR2 LQKENI. The J segment lost 5 bases and the V segment lost 5 bases, leaving 5 bases of the junction unmatched.

The chain links TRBV15 to TRBJ1-5, with 9 bases that match TRBD1. The germline V gene has CDR1 LNHNV and CDR2 YYDKDF (reference sequence). V lost 0 bases to trimming and J lost 11 bases; unmatched junction nucleotides: 20. The CDR3 loop spans 19 amino acids. The CDR3 region is CATSREPPGQGPLDVAQHF. CDR3 sequence (DNA): TGTGCCACCAGCAGAGAGCCACCGGGACAGGGTCCTCTAGATGTGGCCCAGCATTTT.